The present entry profiles one TCR beta chain with its context. The source of the sample is a study of blood T cell repertoires in COVID-19. Generated by immunoSEQ multiplex PCR, the TCRdb table keeps only in-frame clones and is missing some. This sample has 150,000 to 200,000 clones; approximately 95% occur once, and the top ten carry under 2%. Per germline, CDR1 MGHDK and CDR2 SYGVNS. CDR3 size: 13 residues. Trimming cost V 3 bases and J 4 bases, with 6 bases left between them. Sequences were obtained from peripheral blood. J is TRBJ1-4 and V is TRBV25-1; D remains ambiguous. The TCR originated in a woman aged 55-75 years with COVID-19, enrolled during active disease. CDR3 region: CASSDPRNEKLFF. DNA for the CDR3: TGTGCCAGCAGTGACCCCCGTAATGAAAAACTGTTTTTT.